Presented here are 14 T cell receptor beta chains from one specimen sequenced in a study of glioma-infiltrating T cells after dendritic cell vaccination. Some clones are missing from TCRdb's copy, which holds only in-frame ones; the method was immunoSEQ multiplex PCR. Among 80,000 to 100,000 clones listed, 70% to 80% were seen once. This specimen was blood, taken before dendritic cell vaccination. These receptors originate from a human donor with glioblastoma.

V gene TRBV7-3 combines with J gene TRBJ2-5, with D perhaps matching TRBD2 (5 bases). Matching the DNA end better, TRBJ2-7 makes the J call doubtful. CDR1 is SGHTA, CDR2 FQGTGA, per germline. The CDR3 consists of 15 residues. CDR3 sequence reads: CASSLSPGNYYEQYF. CDR3 bases: TGTGCCAGCAGCTTATCTCCGGGAAATTACTACGAGCAGTACTTC.

V gene TRBV30 combines with J gene TRBJ1-2; 8 bases map to TRBD1. The germline V gene has CDR1 GTSNPN and CDR2 SVGIG (reference sequence). V lost 0 bases and J lost 8; bases outside the gene matches: 8. The CDR3 has 14 residues. CDR3 amino acids: CAWSVTPGGSGYTF. CDR3 nucleotide sequence: TGTGCCTGGAGTGTAACGCCAGGGGGCTCGGGCTACACCTTC. Combining the CDR3 with reference TRBV30 and TRBJ1-2 gives the whole variable domain SQTIHQWPATLVQPVGSPLSLECTVEGTSNPNLYWYRQAAGRGLQLLFYSVGIGQISSEVPQNLSASRPQDRQFILSSKKLLLSDSGFYLCAWSVTPGGSGYTFGSGTRLTVV.

The V call is TRBV18, the J call TRBJ1-1; D is perhaps TRBD1 (6 bases). CDR1 and CDR2 (germline): KGHSH, LQKENI. The CDR3 is 14 residues long. V was shortened by 1 base and J by 1 base, with 7 bases between the two germline ends. The DNA of the CDR3 is TGTGCCAGCTCACCACAGACAGGGAACACTGAAGCTTTCTTT. It is translated as CASSPQTGNTEAFF.

The gene calls are TRBV11-2 and TRBJ2-2; D call uncertain. This CDR3 spans 14 amino acids. The germline gives CDR1 SGHAT, CDR2 FQNNGV. V was cut by 5 bases and J by 0 bases, with 7 bases left in between. Here the CDR3 reads CASSPASNTGELFF. Written as DNA, the CDR3 is TGTGCCAGCAGCCCCGCGTCGAACACCGGGGAGCTGTTTTTT.

The genes are TRBV7-6 and TRBJ2-1; 12 bases match TRBD2. This CDR3 has 17 amino acids. From germline, CDR1 is SGHVS and CDR2 FNYEAQ. The junction had 11 bases not matched to a gene; V was cut back by 5 bases and J by 6 bases. The CDR3 is CASSLLTSGSVGNEQFF. The CDR3, as DNA: TGTGCCAGCAGCCTTCTGACTAGCGGGAGTGTTGGCAATGAGCAGTTCTTC.

DNA of the CDR3: TGCGCCAGCAGCTTGATAGGGGGCCCGACGAACACTGAAGCTTTCTTT. Translation: CASSLIGGPTNTEAFF. V gene TRBV5-1 combines with J gene TRBJ1-1, with 7 bases fitting TRBD1. Germline V CDR1 and CDR2: SGHRS, YFSETQ. The CDR3 has 16 amino acids. V shed 1 base and J 1 base; nucleotides not matched to a gene: 7.

The chain couples TRBV18 to TRBJ2-1; 7 bases agree with TRBD2. Germline assignment: CDR1 KGHSH and CDR2 LQKENI. Losses at the gene ends were 0 bases for V and 8 bases for J; bases not matched to a gene: 1. This CDR3 has 13 amino acids. CDR3 sequence reads: CASSPPGLDEQFF. CDR3 DNA: TGTGCCAGCTCACCACCAGGACTAGATGAGCAGTTCTTC.

The chain joins TRBV18 to TRBJ1-6; unclear D gene. The CDR3 is 16 residues long. Trimming removed 5 bases at V and 10 bases at J, with 21 bases between. Germline CDR1 is KGHSH and CDR2 is LQKENI. The CDR3 nucleotides are TGTGCCAGCTCATCAGGAACGGCAAGTTTAGACTCACCCCTCCACTTT. This encodes CASSSGTASLDSPLHF.

V usage is TRBV2 and J usage is TRBJ2-1; D perhaps matches TRBD2 (5 bases). Looked up from germline, CDR1 is SNHLY and CDR2 is FYNNEI. The germline V and J ends were trimmed by 7 bases and 6 bases, with 16 bases remaining between them. This CDR3 is 14 amino acids long. The chain's CDR3 is CASNSGTSRNEQFF. CDR3 nucleotides: TGTGCCAGCAACAGCGGTACATCTCGCAATGAGCAGTTCTTC.

The chain joins TRBV7-9 to TRBJ2-6; no definite D call. This CDR3 contains 15 residues. V gave up 5 bases and J gave up 4 bases, with 12 bases separating them. CDR1 and CDR2 from the germline V gene are SEHNR and FQNEAQ (reference sequence). The CDR3 spells CASSVLSPGANVLTF. CDR3 in DNA: TGTGCCAGCAGCGTACTGTCCCCCGGGGCCAACGTCCTGACTTTC. The full variable domain, in which reference TRBV7-9 and TRBJ2-6 provide the parts outside the CDR3, is DTGVSQNPRHKITKRGQNVTFRCDPISEHNRLYWYRQTLGQGPEFLTYFQNEAQLEKSRLLSDRFSAERPKGSFSTLEIQRTEQGDSAMYLCASSVLSPGANVLTFGAGSRLTVL.

The chain links TRBV2 to TRBJ1-1; a weak D match, TRBD1 (5 bases). The CDR3 loop spans 16 amino acids. Trimming cost V 8 bases and J 4 bases, with 23 bases left between them. The V gene's germline CDR1 is SNHLY and CDR2 FYNNEI. Here the CDR3 DNA reads TGTGCCAGCTTCTACGGTAGCAGGGTGTCGGTCACTGAAGCTTTCTTT. This sequence encodes CASFYGSRVSVTEAFF.

The chain is built from TRBV7-8 and TRBJ2-1; 9 bases fit TRBD2. Per germline, CDR1 SGHVS and CDR2 FQNEAQ. CDR3 length equals 20 residues. The J segment lost 4 bases and the V segment lost 3 bases, leaving 19 bases of the junction unmatched. The CDR3 DNA follows: TGTGCCAGCAGCTTCCCTAAGACTAGCGGAAGGTCCTCGGGGTACAATGAGCAGTTCTTC. It codes for CASSFPKTSGRSSGYNEQFF.

The chain carries TRBV30 and TRBJ2-2; 8 bases line up with TRBD2. The germline CDR1 and CDR2 sequences are GTSNPN and SVGIG (reference sequence). The CDR3 is 17 amino acids. Trimming took 4 bases from V and 4 from J; bases not matched to a gene: 14. CDR3 protein: CAWTLGGTSMPTGELFF. CDR3 coding DNA: TGTGCCTGGACCCTCGGGGGGACTAGTATGCCCACCGGGGAGCTGTTTTTT.

The V gene is TRBV9, the J gene TRBJ1-1; 9 nucleotides line up with TRBD1. This CDR3 spans 13 amino acids. The ends lost 4 bases at V and 8 bases at J; junction bases unmatched: 6. Per the germline V gene, CDR1 is SGDLS and CDR2 is YYNGEE. CDR3 in DNA: TGTGCCAGCAGCCGGGGACAGGGTAGAGAAGCTTTCTTT. Translation gives CASSRGQGREAFF.